This T cell receptor (beta chain) is drawn from a study of shared clonotypes between healthy human individuals (dated by TCRdb to about 2020). About the full investigation: A couple of women and a few men aged 18 to 49 years were included in the cohort. To estimate repertoire size and how much clonotype sharing occurs between individuals, the study deeply sequenced the blood TCR repertoires of roughly 5 healthy adults. Leukapheresis yielded between about 0.85 and 10 billion PBMCs per donor. Different laboratories and diverse techniques were used to prepare libraries and sequence TCR repertoires, to increase sequencing depth and limit assay-specific biases. Per donor, three plates each were used for CD4 naive and CD4 memory, two for CD8 naive, and one for CD8 memory. What the authors observed across the whole study: The small number of donors limited the genetic and exposure-history diversity represented. Compared with non-shared clonotypes, the clonotypes found in all four sorted-subset donors had higher generation probabilities. Sharing across a few donors was observed for roughly 5% of naive CD4, over 3% of naive CD8, 2% to 2.5% of memory CD4, and roughly 0.4% of memory CD8 clonotypes. Pairwise subsampling led to the expectation that sequencing depth would affect the degree of clonotype sharing among donors. Naive subsets generally had larger estimated clonotype richness than memory subsets did. Rarefaction of sorted-subset datasets indicated incomplete sequencing despite the large sequencing depth. Sampling was restricted to blood, and TCR repertoires in tissue are likely to differ from TCR repertoires in blood.

Healthy HIV-negative adults with no recently reported acute infections or vaccinations were included as donors. Every donor was a Caucasian adult residing in Nashville, Tennessee, USA. CD4+ T cells were enriched by magnetic negative selection; naive cells were then positively selected on CD45RA, and the negative fraction formed the memory subset. Blood was obtained by leukapheresis, after which PBMCs were separated by Ficoll-Histopaque density gradient centrifugation and cryopreserved in liquid nitrogen vapor phase. Analytical flow cytometry was used to check the purity and quantity of each magnetically sorted T cell population. Each sorted fraction had its genomic DNA isolated and then quantified by UV absorbance on a Nanodrop 2000c. Using the deep immunoSEQ assay, TCR CDR3 regions were amplified from genomic DNA by multiplex PCR. Extracted genomic DNA from each cell subset was distributed evenly across all wells of several immunoSEQ 96-well plates, and each plate was treated as a replicate. Each replicate PCR for sorted subsets received 200 ng genomic DNA, equal to tens of thousands of T cell genomes. Purified libraries were quantified with a Qubit 3.0 fluorometer, sized on a Bioanalyzer 2100, and re-quantified with the KAPA Library Quantification kit. Every immunoSEQ 96-well plate was sequenced on a separate single-read 150-cycle Illumina NextSeq 550 flow cell. Per the authors' processing: Because only junctional sequences without quality scores were contained in the immunoSEQ output, filtering matching that applied to full-length reads could not be performed. To assign V/J genes and CDR3, sequences were annotated against IMGT germline references using PyIR, a Python wrapper for IgBLAST v1.9. Reads were filtered out if the reads had weak V/J assignments (E-value above 1e-6), no CDR3, stop codons, out-of-frame junctions, or ambiguous translated residues. A V3J clonotype was defined by an identical inferred V gene, J gene, and CDR3 amino acid sequence. Percentage overlap between repertoires was computed as shared unique clonotypes divided by the size of the smaller repertoire. RTK rarefaction, the Chao1 estimator, and Recon v2.1 estimates of unobserved clonotypes were used to assess repertoire richness. OLGA was used to compute generation probabilities for all TCRbeta clonotypes that the gDNA method yielded from a handful of donors. TCRdb took this table from immuneACCESS and kept in-frame rearrangements with V and J called. Such tables lack part of the clones; where checked against another copy, unresolved V genes explain under half of the gap, and the rest is unexplained. The DNA gave D and trimming, while V, J and clone size come from that table. The table for this sample lists around 550,000 clones; around 96% of them were counted only once. In total, the top ten clones hold about 0.057% of the sample.

Concerning this clone itself: There is no known antigen for this receptor. Base qualities are not provided; no much larger clone lies one nucleotide away.

Per the germline V gene, SGHRS is the CDR1 and YFSETQ is the CDR2. Including cysteine and phenylalanine, the CDR3 has 18 amino acids. Just CDR3 DNA is preserved here, 54 bases in frame from base 1. Germline trimming amounts to 1 base on V and 0 bases on J, with 7 as the count of junction bases outside the gene matches. The sequence links TRBV5-1 to TRBJ2-3, and 11 junction bases match TRBD2. The clonotype comes from a woman aged 25-40 years in good health. Material for sequencing was naive CD4+ T cells sorted from blood. The cell subset or site label, read with the paper, signifies: CD45RA+ positively selected. The nucleotide sequence reads as follows: TGCGCCAGCAGCTTGAGTCTTACTAGCGGGAGTAGCACAGATACGCAGTATTTT. The translation is CASSLSLTSGSSTDTQYF.